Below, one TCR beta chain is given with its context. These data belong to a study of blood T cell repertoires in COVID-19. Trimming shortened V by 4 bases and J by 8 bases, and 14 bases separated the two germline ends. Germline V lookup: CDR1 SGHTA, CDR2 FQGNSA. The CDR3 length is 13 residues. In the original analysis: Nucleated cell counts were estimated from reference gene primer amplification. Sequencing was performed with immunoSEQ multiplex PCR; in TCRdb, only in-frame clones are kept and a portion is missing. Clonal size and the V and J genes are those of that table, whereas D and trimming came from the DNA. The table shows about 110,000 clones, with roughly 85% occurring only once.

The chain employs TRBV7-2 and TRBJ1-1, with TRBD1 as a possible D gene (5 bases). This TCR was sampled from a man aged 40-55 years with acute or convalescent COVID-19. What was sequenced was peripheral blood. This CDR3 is CASSSWVGQEAFF. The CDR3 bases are TGTGCCAGCAGCTCGTGGGTGGGGCAGGAAGCTTTCTTT.